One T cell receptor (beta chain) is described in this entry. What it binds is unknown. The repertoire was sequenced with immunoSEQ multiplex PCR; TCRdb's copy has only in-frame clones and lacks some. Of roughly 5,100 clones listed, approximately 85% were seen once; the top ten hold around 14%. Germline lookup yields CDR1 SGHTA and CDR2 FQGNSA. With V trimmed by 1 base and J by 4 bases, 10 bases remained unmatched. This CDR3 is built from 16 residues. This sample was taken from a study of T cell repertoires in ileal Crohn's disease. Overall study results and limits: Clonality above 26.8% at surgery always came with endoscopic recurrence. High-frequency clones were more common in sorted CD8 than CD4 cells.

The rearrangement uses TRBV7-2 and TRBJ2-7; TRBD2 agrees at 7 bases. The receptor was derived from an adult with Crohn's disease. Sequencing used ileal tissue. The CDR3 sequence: CASSLDAGVPRYEQYF. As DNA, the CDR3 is TGTGCCAGCAGCTTAGACGCGGGAGTGCCAAGATACGAGCAGTACTTC.